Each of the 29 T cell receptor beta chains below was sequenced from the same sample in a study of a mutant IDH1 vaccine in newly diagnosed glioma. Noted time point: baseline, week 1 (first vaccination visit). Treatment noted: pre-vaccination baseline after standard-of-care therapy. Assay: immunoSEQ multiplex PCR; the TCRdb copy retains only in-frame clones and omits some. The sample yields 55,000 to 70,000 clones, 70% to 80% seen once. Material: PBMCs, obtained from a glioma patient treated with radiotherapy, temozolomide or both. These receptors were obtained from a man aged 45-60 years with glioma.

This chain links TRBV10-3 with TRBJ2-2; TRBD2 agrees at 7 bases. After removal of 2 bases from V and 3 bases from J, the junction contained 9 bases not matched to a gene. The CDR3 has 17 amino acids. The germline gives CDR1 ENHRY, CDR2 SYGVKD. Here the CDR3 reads CAISESNGGTDTGELFF. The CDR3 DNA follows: TGTGCCATCAGTGAGAGTAACGGGGGGACGGACACCGGGGAGCTGTTTTTT.

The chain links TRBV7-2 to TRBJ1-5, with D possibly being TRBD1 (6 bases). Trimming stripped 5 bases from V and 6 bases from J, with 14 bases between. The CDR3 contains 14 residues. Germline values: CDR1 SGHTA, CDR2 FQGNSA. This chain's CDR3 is CASSPQGVGQPQHF. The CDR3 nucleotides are TGTGCCAGCAGCCCACAGGGCGTAGGTCAGCCCCAGCATTTT.

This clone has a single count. CDR3 loop: CASKGVTLAKNIQYF. The CDR3 region has the DNA TGTGCCAGCAAAGGGGTCACCTTAGCCAAAAACATTCAGTACTTC. The chain employs TRBV2 and TRBJ2-4; TRBD1 is a possible D gene (5 bases). CDR3 length: 15 residues. Between the trimmed V and J ends, which lost 7 bases and 0 bases, there was a span of 13 bases. Germline values: CDR1 SNHLY, CDR2 FYNNEI.

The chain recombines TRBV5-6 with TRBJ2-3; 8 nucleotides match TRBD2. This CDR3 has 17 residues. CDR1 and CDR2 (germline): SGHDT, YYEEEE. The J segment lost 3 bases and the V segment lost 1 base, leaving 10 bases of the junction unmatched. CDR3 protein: CASSLPLRAGATDTQYF. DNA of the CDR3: TGTGCCAGCAGCTTGCCCTTGAGAGCGGGGGCTACAGATACGCAGTATTTT.

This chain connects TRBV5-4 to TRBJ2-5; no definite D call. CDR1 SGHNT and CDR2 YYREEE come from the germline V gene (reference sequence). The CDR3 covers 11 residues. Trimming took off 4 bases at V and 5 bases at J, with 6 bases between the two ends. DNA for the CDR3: TGTGCCAGCAGCGACCGGGAGACCCAGTACTTC. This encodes CASSDRETQYF.

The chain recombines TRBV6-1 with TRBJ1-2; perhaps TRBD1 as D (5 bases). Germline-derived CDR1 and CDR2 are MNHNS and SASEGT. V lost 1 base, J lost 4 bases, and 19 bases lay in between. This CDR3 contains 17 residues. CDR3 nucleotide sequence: TGTGCCAGCAGTGAAGTTACGGGACGGGTCATTATCTATGGCTACACCTTC. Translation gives CASSEVTGRVIIYGYTF.

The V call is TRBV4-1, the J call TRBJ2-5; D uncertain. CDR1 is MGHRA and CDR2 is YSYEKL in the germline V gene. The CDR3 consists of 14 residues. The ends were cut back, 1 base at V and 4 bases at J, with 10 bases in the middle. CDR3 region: CASSQAPWGETQYF. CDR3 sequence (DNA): TGCGCCAGCAGCCAAGCCCCCTGGGGAGAGACCCAGTACTTC.

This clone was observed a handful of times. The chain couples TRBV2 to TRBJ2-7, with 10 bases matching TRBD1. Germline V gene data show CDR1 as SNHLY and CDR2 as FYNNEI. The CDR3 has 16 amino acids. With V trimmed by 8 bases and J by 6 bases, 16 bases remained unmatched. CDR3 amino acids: CASSRVGGTGVGEQYF. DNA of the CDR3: TGTGCCAGCTCCCGAGTAGGTGGGACAGGGGTTGGCGAGCAGTACTTC.

The chain's CDR3 is CASSPGQEQFF. The CDR3 DNA sequence: TGTGCCAGCAGCCCTGGACAAGAGCAGTTCTTC. This rearrangement joins TRBV7-3 to TRBJ2-1; D perhaps matches TRBD1 (5 bases). This CDR3 has 11 amino acids. Deletions cut 5 bases from V and 10 bases from J, with 9 bases between. The germline V gene has CDR1 SGHTA and CDR2 FQGTGA.

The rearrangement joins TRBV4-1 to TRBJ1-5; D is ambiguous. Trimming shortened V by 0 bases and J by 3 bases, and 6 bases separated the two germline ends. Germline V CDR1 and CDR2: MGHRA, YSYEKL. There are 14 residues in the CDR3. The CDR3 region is CASSQERANQPQHF. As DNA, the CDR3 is TGCGCCAGCAGCCAAGAACGGGCCAATCAGCCCCAGCATTTT.

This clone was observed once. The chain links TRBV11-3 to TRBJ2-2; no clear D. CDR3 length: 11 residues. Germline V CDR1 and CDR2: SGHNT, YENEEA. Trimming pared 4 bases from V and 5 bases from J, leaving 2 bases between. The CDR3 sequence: CASSSTGELFF. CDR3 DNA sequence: TGTGCCAGCAGCTCTACCGGGGAGCTGTTTTTT.

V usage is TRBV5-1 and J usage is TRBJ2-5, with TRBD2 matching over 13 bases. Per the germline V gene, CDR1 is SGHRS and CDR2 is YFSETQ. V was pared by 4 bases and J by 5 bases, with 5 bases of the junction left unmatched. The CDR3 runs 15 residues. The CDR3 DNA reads TGCGCCAGCAGCCCGGGACTAGCGGGGAGGGAGACCCAGTACTTC. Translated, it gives CASSPGLAGRETQYF.

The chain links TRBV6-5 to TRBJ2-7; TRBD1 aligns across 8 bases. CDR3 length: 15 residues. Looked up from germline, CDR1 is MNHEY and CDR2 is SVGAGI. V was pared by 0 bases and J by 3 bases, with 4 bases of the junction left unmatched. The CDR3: CASSYSRTGNYEQYF. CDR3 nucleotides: TGTGCCAGCAGTTACTCGAGGACAGGGAACTACGAGCAGTACTTC.

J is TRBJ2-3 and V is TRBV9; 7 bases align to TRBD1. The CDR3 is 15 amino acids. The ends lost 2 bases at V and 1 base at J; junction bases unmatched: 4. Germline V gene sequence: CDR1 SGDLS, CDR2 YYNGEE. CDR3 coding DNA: TGTGCCAGCAGCGTGGGGACAGCCGGCACAGATACGCAGTATTTT. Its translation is CASSVGTAGTDTQYF.

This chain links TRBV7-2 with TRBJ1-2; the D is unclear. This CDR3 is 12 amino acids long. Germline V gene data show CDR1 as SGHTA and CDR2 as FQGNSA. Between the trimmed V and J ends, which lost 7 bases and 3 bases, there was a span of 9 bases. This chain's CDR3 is CASNQGYYGYTF. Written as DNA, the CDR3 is TGTGCCAGCAACCAAGGATACTATGGCTACACCTTC. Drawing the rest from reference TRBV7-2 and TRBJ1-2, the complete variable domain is GAGVSQSPSNKVTEKGKDVELRCDPISGHTALYWYRQSLGQGLEFLIYFQGNSAPDKSGLPSDRFSAERTGGSVSTLTIQRTQQEDSAVYLCASNQGYYGYTFGSGTRLTVV.

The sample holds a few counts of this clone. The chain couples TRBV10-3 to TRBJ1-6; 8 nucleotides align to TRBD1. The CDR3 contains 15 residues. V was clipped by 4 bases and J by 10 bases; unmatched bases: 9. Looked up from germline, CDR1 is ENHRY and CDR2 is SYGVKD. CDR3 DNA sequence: TGTGCCATCAGTGTGGACAGGGAGGGGAGATCACCCCTCCACTTT. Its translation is CAISVDREGRSPLHF.

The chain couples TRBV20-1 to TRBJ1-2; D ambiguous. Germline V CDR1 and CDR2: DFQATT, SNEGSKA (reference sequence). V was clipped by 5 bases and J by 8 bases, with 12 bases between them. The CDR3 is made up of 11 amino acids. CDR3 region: CSAEDSGGYTF. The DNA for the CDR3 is TGCAGTGCTGAGGATTCGGGGGGCTACACCTTC.

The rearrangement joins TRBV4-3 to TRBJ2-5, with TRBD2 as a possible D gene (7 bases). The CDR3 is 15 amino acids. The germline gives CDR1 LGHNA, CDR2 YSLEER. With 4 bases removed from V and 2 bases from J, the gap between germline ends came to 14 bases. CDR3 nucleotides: TGCGCCAGCAGCCCCCTAGGGAGGGGGCAAGAGACCCAGTACTTC. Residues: CASSPLGRGQETQYF.

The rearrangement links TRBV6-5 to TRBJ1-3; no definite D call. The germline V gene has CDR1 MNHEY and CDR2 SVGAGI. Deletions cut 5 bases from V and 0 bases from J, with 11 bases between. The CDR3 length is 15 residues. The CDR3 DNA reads TGTGCCAGCAGTACTAGACTGATCTCTGGAAACACCATATATTTT. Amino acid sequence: CASSTRLISGNTIYF.

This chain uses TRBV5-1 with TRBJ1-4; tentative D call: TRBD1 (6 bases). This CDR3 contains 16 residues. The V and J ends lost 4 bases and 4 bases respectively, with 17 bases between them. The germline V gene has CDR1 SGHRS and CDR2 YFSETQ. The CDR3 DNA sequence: TGCGCCAGCAGCCAACAAGGGGGATCTAGTAATGAAAAACTGTTTTTT. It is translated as CASSQQGGSSNEKLFF.

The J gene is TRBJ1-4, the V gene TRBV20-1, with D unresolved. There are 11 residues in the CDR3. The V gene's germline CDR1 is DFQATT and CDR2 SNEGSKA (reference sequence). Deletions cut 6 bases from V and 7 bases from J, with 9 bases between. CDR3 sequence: CSAPGGEKLFF. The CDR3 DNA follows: TGCAGTGCCCCCGGAGGTGAAAAACTGTTTTTT.

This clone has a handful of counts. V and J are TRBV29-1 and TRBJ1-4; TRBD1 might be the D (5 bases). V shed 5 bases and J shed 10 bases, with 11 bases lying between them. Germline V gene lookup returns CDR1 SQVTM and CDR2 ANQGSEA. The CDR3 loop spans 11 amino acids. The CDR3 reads CSVQGEGKLFF. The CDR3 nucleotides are TGCAGCGTTCAAGGGGAGGGAAAACTGTTTTTT.

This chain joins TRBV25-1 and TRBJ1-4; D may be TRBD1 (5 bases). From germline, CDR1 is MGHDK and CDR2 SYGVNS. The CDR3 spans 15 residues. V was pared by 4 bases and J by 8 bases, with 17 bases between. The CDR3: CASSVETGLGEKLFF. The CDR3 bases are TGTGCCAGCAGTGTTGAAACAGGACTTGGCGAAAAACTGTTTTTT.

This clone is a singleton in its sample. The CDR3 protein is CASSRQGYQETQYF. DNA for the CDR3: TGTGCCAGCAGTCGTCAGGGGTACCAAGAGACCCAGTACTTC. The V and J genes are TRBV6-5 and TRBJ2-5; TRBD1 might be the D (6 bases). Germline CDR1 MNHEY, CDR2 SVGAGI. The CDR3 has 14 amino acids. Trimming pared 5 bases from V and 0 bases from J, leaving 10 bases between.

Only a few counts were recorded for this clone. The DNA of the CDR3 is TGTGCCAGCAGTGAAGCGGGCAGTCTTGTCTATGGCTACACCTTC. Translating it yields CASSEAGSLVYGYTF. The rearrangement links TRBV6-1 to TRBJ1-2; D remains ambiguous. CDR1 and CDR2 (germline): MNHNS, SASEGT. Trimming took off 0 bases at V and 4 bases at J, with 12 bases between the two ends. The CDR3 loop spans 15 amino acids.

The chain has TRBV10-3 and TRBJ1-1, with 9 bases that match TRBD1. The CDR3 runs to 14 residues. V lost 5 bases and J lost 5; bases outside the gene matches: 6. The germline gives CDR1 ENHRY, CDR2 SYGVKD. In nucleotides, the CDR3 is TGTGCCATCAGTCCCGGACAGGGGAAGACTGAAGCTTTCTTT. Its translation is CAISPGQGKTEAFF.

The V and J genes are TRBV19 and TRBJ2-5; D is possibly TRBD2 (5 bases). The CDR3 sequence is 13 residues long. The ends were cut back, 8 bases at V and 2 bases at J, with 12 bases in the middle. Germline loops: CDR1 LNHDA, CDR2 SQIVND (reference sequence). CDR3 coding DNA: TGTGCCAGTGCCTCCACGGGGCAAGAGACCCAGTACTTC. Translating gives CASASTGQETQYF.

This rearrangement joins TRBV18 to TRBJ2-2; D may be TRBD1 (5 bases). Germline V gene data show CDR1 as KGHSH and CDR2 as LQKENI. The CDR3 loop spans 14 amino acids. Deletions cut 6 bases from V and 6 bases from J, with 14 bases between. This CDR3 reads CASSGQGKPGELFF. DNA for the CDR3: TGTGCCAGCTCCGGCCAGGGTAAGCCCGGGGAGCTGTTTTTT. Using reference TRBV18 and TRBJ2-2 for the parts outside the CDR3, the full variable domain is NAGVMQNPRHLVRRRGQEARLRCSPMKGHSHVYWYRQLPEEGLKFMVYLQKENIIDESGMPKERFSAEFPKEGPSILRIQQVVRGDSAAYFCASSGQGKPGELFFGEGSRLTVL.

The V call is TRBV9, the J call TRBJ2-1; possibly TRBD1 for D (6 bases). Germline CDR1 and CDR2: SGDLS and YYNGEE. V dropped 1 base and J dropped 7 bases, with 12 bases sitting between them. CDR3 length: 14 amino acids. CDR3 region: CASSVLTQGNEQFF. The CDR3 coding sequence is TGTGCCAGCAGCGTACTAACCCAGGGGAATGAGCAGTTCTTC.